This T cell receptor beta chain stems from a study of T cells in Graves' hyperthyroidism and ophthalmopathy (dated by TCRdb to the late 2010s). Context from the whole study: To identify distinguishing TCR V-J signatures, a discovery cohort of 100 or so patients was used, comprising 40 to 45 with Graves' ophthalmopathy and approximately 57 with stable Graves' hyperthyroidism. After sampling, hyperthyroidism patients received methimazole starting at 30 mg daily, and ophthalmopathy patients received high-dose intravenous methylprednisolone. Thyroid tissue and blood T-cell repertoires from six Graves' hyperthyroidism patients were also compared in the study. For training and testing, the 100 or so patients in the discovery cohort were randomly divided in a 7:3 ratio. Prospective prediction of ophthalmopathy was tested in an independent validation cohort consisting of 18 to 20 hyperthyroidism patients and about 17 patients who later progressed to ophthalmopathy. The paper reports TCR Vbeta CDR3 sequencing of 135 peripheral blood samples: 43 ophthalmopathy, under 80 hyperthyroidism and approximately 17 progressor patients. The paper's findings and limits, for the study overall: In cross-validation, a model built on a 13 V-J signature told ophthalmopathy apart from stable hyperthyroidism with over 85% sensitivity and approximately 81% specificity, and in testing the same model reached 80%/75%. Blood samples also contained most of the expanded thyroid clonotypes (frequency above 0.001), which suggests that blood repertoires may reflect thyroid immune responses. In validation, progression to ophthalmopathy was predicted by the model with 70.59% sensitivity and just over 72% specificity, a median of roughly six months before onset. Sample size was not statistically predetermined, and blinding of investigators to group allocation was not performed.

Taken from cysteine to phenylalanine, the CDR3 has 13 residues. Only the CDR3 DNA stays, 39 bases, in frame from base 1. The trim is 4 bases for V and 2 bases for J, with a gap of 10 bases between the germline ends. CDR1 and CDR2, per the germline V gene, are SGHRS and YFSETQ. TCR beta CDR3 regions were amplified from RNA transcripts. For the first round of RT-PCR on the TCR CDR3, the HTBI primer set was used together with the Qiagen OneStep RT-PCR kit. The libraries were constructed in a second round of multiplex PCR and then size-selected and purified. The libraries were sequenced on an Illumina HiSeq2000 using paired-end 100 bp reads. The original methods were these. SOAPnuke was used to process the raw data, throwing out any read that contained adapters or uncalled bases, had a mean Phred below 15, or lacked an exact constant-primer or identifier match. High-quality paired reads were merged with COPE v1.2.5, and unique nucleotide sequences were defined as clonotypes. MiTCR v1.1 was used to align the clonotypes against IMGT TRBV, TRBD and TRBJ reference segments. Only V-J combinations with frequency above 0.0001, covering about 99% of repertoires, were analysed. A TCS score was defined as the ratio of F50 (clonal expansion) to E x V (chaos), with BLOSUM62-based TCRdist applied between CDR3 peptides within each V-J. Welch's t-statistics and random forest reduced around 550 V-J features to fewer than 15, which were used in a naive Bayes classifier (R e1071). Thyroid-blood repertoire similarity was quantified with the Morisita-Horn index. The public reads were reanalyzed by TCRdb: fastp trimming at Q25, MiXCR alignment, in-frame beta chains only. Each record represents a unique CDR3 protein, reported with the most common genes and DNA among its rows. In this record, the V and J calls reflect TCRdb's handling and not the investigators' own analysis. The sample includes roughly 510,000 distinct CDR3 sequences, with around 43% observed a single time. The ten biggest clones cover 44% of the sample.

This clonotype was counted only a few times. No antigen is known for it. No base quality information exists; no much larger clone differs at one position. Exclusion was applied to patients with uncontrolled infections, other autoimmune diseases, pregnancy or lactation. Diagnoses were based on clinical symptoms, serum thyroxine and TRAb, thyroid ultrasound and orbital computed tomography. Total RNA was extracted using Trizol reagent, and RNA quality was assessed on an Agilent 2100 Bioanalyzer. This clonotype was sampled from an adult woman with Graves' disease, either hyperthyroidism or ophthalmopathy (not recorded which). The sequencing sample was made of peripheral blood or thyroid tissue (not recorded which). The rearranged segments are TRBV5-1 and TRBJ2-7, with the identity of the D gene unclear. CDR3 sequence: CASSKPYTYEQYF. The bases read TGCGCCAGCAGCAAACCTTACACCTACGAGCAGTACTTC.